One and the same sample provided the 7 T cell receptor beta chains below, sequenced in a study of T cell repertoires in cytomegalovirus infection. Via MiXCR, TCRdb re-called the reads, giving one row per CDR3 protein. The table has fewer than 80,000 distinct CDR3 sequences, more than 3% seen once. The sequenced material came from PBMCs. The receptors shown here come from a human donor in good health (CMV status not recorded). Some clones in this sample may be carry-over from other donors' samples.

This clonotype was counted many times. This chain joins TRBV7-8 and TRBJ2-7; 7 nucleotides agree with TRBD1. This CDR3 is 13 amino acids long. Unmatched junction bases numbered 3, after V lost 4 bases and J lost 3 bases. CDR1 is SGHVS, CDR2 FQNEAQ, per germline. CDR3 region: CASSYRGNYEQYF. DNA of the CDR3: TGTGCCAGCAGCTACAGGGGCAACTACGAGCAGTACTTC.

By frequency in the sample, this clonotype is medium-sized. The J gene is TRBJ2-7, the V gene TRBV7-2; 7 bases agree with TRBD1. The CDR3 loop spans 14 amino acids. V shed 5 bases, J shed 2 bases, and the junction held 6 bases outside the gene matches. Germline values: CDR1 SGHTA, CDR2 FQGNSA. Written as DNA, the CDR3 is TGTGCCAGCAGCGCCCTAGGACAGGCCTACGAGCAGTACTTC. Translating gives CASSALGQAYEQYF.

This clonotype came up a few times. At one of its ends the junction is not consistent with the germline gene, which may arise from a read error. The chain has TRBV28 and TRBJ2-2; a weak D match, TRBD2 (6 bases). This CDR3 has 15 amino acids. The germline CDR1 and CDR2 sequences are MDHEN and SYDVKM. In DNA, the CDR3 is TGTGCAAGCAGTGGACTATCTACCAACACCGGGGAGCTGTTTTTT. Its protein product is CASSGLSTNTGELFF.

This clonotype was detected many times. This chain links TRBV10-3 with TRBJ2-7; D remains ambiguous. Trimming took off 3 bases at V and 5 bases at J, with 5 bases between the two ends. The CDR3 extends over 11 amino acids. Germline CDR1 is ENHRY and CDR2 is SYGVKD. As DNA, the CDR3 is TGTGCCATCAGTGACCTTCACGAGCAGTACTTC. It specifies CAISDLHEQYF.

In its sample, this clonotype was seen many times. The chain recombines TRBV7-6 with TRBJ2-1; D gene uncertain. The CDR3 is 11 residues long. Trimming pared 7 bases from V and 6 bases from J, leaving 7 bases between. From germline, CDR1 is SGHVS and CDR2 FNYEAQ. The CDR3 reads CASMTGNEQFF. CDR3 DNA sequence: TGTGCCAGCATGACCGGCAATGAGCAGTTCTTC.

This clonotype was seen ten or more times. This chain uses TRBV30 with TRBJ1-5, with D possibly TRBD1 on 6 matching bases. The CDR3 sequence is 17 residues long. Germline V gene data show CDR1 as GTSNPN and CDR2 as SVGIG (reference sequence). Trimming shortened V by 0 bases and J by 6 bases, and 21 bases separated the two germline ends. The CDR3 coding sequence is TGTGCCTGGAGTGTATCCTCCTCCCGGGGGCTGGCTCAGCCCCAGCATTTT. Translating gives CAWSVSSSRGLAQPQHF.

In its sample, this clonotype was seen many times. V is TRBV18 and J is TRBJ1-3, with D uncertain. Germline V gene data show CDR1 as KGHSH and CDR2 as LQKENI. Between the trimmed V and J ends, which lost 3 bases and 6 bases, there was a span of 9 bases. The CDR3 contains 13 residues. The CDR3 DNA sequence: TGTGCCAGCTCACCGGGCCGGGAAAACACCATATATTTT. It is translated as CASSPGRENTIYF.